Presented here are 12 T cell receptor beta chains from one specimen sequenced in a study of blood T cells in healthy people across ages. Primed by a sample-barcoded 5' primer and a J-beta primer mix, a second PCR proceeded for about 6 to 12 cycles. MiXCR was run by TCRdb on the 5' RACE reads, yielding one entry per CDR3 protein. The sample has about 1.4 million distinct CDR3 sequences, 59% seen once; the top ten hold over 6.5%. Sequenced input: blood. These receptor sequences come from a young man in good health.

The rearrangement joins TRBV5-1 to TRBJ1-1; D is uncertain. Germline values: CDR1 SGHRS, CDR2 YFSETQ. The CDR3 loop spans 14 amino acids. Trimming pared 7 bases from V and 1 base from J, leaving 14 bases between. The CDR3 nucleotides are TGCGCCAGCCGGAGGGTGGAGGGGAACACTGAAGCTTTCTTT. It encodes CASRRVEGNTEAFF.

In this sample, this clonotype turned up a few times. The chain joins TRBV4-1 to TRBJ2-7; TRBD2 is a possible D gene (6 bases). CDR3 length: 15 amino acids. Trimming shortened V by 1 base and J by 4 bases, and 14 bases separated the two germline ends. Germline values: CDR1 MGHRA, CDR2 YSYEKL. CDR3 nucleotides: TGCGCCAGCAGCCAAGGGAGGGACCCCAGGTACGAGCAGTACTTC. It encodes CASSQGRDPRYEQYF.

The rearrangement links TRBV28 to TRBJ2-5; TRBD2 is a possible D gene (5 bases). This CDR3 is 13 amino acids long. Trimming removed 3 bases from V and 11 bases from J, with 16 bases in between. Germline V lookup: CDR1 MDHEN, CDR2 SYDVKM. CDR3 sequence reads: CASSFIGIGEQYF. The CDR3 nucleotides read TGTGCCAGCAGTTTTATCGGGATCGGGGAGCAGTACTTC. Combining the CDR3 with reference TRBV28 and TRBJ2-5 gives the whole variable domain DVKVTQSSRYLVKRTGEKVFLECVQDMDHENMFWYRQDPGLGLRLIYFSYDVKMKEKGDIPEGYSVSREKKERFSLILESASTNQTSMYLCASSFIGIGEQYFGPGTRLLVL.

The chain has TRBV11-2 and TRBJ2-3; D unresolved. The CDR3 is made up of 12 amino acids. Per germline, CDR1 SGHAT and CDR2 FQNNGV. V lost 4 bases and J 6 bases, leaving 8 bases between the germline ends. CDR3 sequence reads: CASSSDFDTQYF. CDR3 sequence (DNA): TGTGCCAGCAGCTCCGACTTTGATACGCAGTATTTT.

The chain employs TRBV7-6 and TRBJ2-1; 9 bases are shared with TRBD1. V dropped 1 base and J dropped 9; count of bases not matched to a gene: 10. CDR3 size: 16 residues. CDR1 and CDR2 from the germline V gene are SGHVS and FNYEAQ. CDR3: CASSLGWTGDKGEQFF. The CDR3, as DNA: TGTGCCAGCAGCTTAGGATGGACAGGGGATAAGGGTGAGCAGTTCTTC.

This clonotype was counted many times. V and J are TRBV27 and TRBJ2-7; D gene uncertain. Germline V gives CDR1 MNHEY, CDR2 SMNVEV (reference sequence). The CDR3 length is 13 residues. The V gene lost 3 bases and the J gene lost 1 base, with 7 bases spanning the gap. CDR3 sequence (DNA): TGTGCCAGCAGTTTCGGCCCTTCCTACGAGCAGTACTTC. The encoded protein is CASSFGPSYEQYF.

The chain joins TRBV7-2 to TRBJ2-7; weak D call: TRBD1 (6 bases). Germline assignment: CDR1 SGHTA and CDR2 FQGNSA. The CDR3 runs 15 residues. V was trimmed by 3 bases and J by 2 bases, leaving 14 bases between them. Written as DNA, the CDR3 is TGTGCCAGCAGCTTCGGGACAAATGAAGCCTACGAGCAGTACTTC. Translated, it gives CASSFGTNEAYEQYF.

The chain has TRBV20-1 and TRBJ2-5; no reliable D call. V shed 3 bases and J shed 4 bases, with 6 bases lying between them. The CDR3 is 11 residues long. Germline values: CDR1 DFQATT, CDR2 SNEGSKA (reference sequence). CDR3 sequence: CSASWVETQYF. CDR3 DNA: TGCAGTGCTAGCTGGGTAGAGACCCAGTACTTC.

This clonotype was counted only a few times. This sequence joins TRBV10-3 and TRBJ2-1; 11 bases fit TRBD2. The junction had 6 bases not matched to a gene; V was cut back by 2 bases and J by 0 bases. In germline, CDR1 is ENHRY, CDR2 SYGVKD. The CDR3 sequence is 18 residues long. Here the CDR3 reads CAISELAGGRSSYNEQFF. The CDR3 DNA reads TGTGCCATCAGTGAGCTAGCGGGAGGCCGAAGCTCCTACAATGAGCAGTTCTTC.

The chain has TRBV20-1 and TRBJ1-5, with D perhaps matching TRBD1 (5 bases). This CDR3 is built from 16 residues. V was trimmed by 3 bases and J by 0 bases, leaving 15 bases between them. Germline V gene data show CDR1 as DFQATT and CDR2 as SNEGSKA (reference sequence). CDR3 nucleotide sequence: TGCAGTGCTAGGAGGTTTCGAGGGGTTAGCAATCAGCCCCAGCATTTT. Translating gives CSARRFRGVSNQPQHF.

This rearrangement joins TRBV20-1 to TRBJ2-1, with D tentatively TRBD2 (5 bases). Germline V lookup: CDR1 DFQATT, CDR2 SNEGSKA (reference sequence). V was clipped by 3 bases and J by 10 bases, with 25 bases between them. The CDR3 covers 16 residues. CDR3 sequence reads: CSASPKRNRGLQEQFF. The CDR3, as DNA: TGCAGTGCTAGCCCCAAGCGGAACCGAGGCTTGCAAGAGCAGTTCTTC.

J is TRBJ2-7 and V is TRBV27; no firm D call. This CDR3 has 14 residues. The germline V and J ends were trimmed by 6 bases and 1 base, with 13 bases remaining between them. Per the germline V gene, CDR1 is MNHEY and CDR2 is SMNVEV (reference sequence). CDR3 nucleotides: TGTGCCAGCAGCCGAGACTGGTCGTCCTACGAGCAGTACTTC. Protein product: CASSRDWSSYEQYF.